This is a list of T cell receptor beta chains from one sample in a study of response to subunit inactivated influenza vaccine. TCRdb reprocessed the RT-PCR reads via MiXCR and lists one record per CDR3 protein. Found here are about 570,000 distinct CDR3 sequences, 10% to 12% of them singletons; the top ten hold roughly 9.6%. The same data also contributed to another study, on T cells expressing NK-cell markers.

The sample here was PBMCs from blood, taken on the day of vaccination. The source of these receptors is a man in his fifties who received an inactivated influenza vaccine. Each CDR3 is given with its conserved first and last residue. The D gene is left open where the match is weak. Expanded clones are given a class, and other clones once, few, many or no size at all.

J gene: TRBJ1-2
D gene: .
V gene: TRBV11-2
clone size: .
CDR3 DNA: TGTGCCAGCAGCCCCCAGGTTAACTATGGCTACACCTTC
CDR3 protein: CASSPQVNYGYTF

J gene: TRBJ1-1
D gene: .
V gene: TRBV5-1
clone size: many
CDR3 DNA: TGCGCCAGCAGCTTGGGCCGCCTAACTGAAGCTTTCTTT
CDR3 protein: CASSLGRLTEAFF

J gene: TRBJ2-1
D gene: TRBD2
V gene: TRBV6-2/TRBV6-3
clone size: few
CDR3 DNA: TGTGCCAGCAGTTACTCGATAGGACTAGCGGGAGCCGCGGGAGCCCTCAATGAGCAGTTCTTC
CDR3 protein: CASSYSIGLAGAAGALNEQFF

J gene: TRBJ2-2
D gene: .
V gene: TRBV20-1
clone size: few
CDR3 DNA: TGCAGTGCTAGAGGACGACACCTTCGGGGCACCGGGGAGCTGTTTTTT
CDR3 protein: CSARGRHLRGTGELFF

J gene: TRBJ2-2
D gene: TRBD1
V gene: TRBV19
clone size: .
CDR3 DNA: TGTGCCAGTAGGAGACAGGGGGTGAACACCGGGGAGCTGTTTTTT
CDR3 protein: CASRRQGVNTGELFF

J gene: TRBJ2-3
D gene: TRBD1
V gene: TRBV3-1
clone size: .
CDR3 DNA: TGTGCCAGCAGCCAGAAGACAGGGACCACAGATACGCAGTATTTT
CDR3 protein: CASSQKTGTTDTQYF

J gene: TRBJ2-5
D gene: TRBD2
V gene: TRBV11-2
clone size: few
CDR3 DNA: TGTGCCAGCAGCTTAGAACTAGCGGGGGAAGAGACCCAGTACTTC
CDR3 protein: CASSLELAGEETQYF

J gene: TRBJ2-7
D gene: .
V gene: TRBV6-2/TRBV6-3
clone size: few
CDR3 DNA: TGTGCCAGCAGTTATCTTCTTTCGCGCGAGCAGTACTTC
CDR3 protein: CASSYLLSREQYF

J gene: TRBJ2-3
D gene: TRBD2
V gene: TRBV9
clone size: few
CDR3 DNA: TGTGCCAGCAGTCGACTAGCGGGAGGAGCAGATACGCAGTATTTT
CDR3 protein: CASSRLAGGADTQYF

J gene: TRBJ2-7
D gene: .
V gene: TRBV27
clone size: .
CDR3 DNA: TGTGCCAGCAGTTATACGAGGTACTACGAGCAGTACTTC
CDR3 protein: CASSYTRYYEQYF

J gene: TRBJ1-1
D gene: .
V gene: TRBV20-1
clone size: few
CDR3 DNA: TGCAGTGCCCCTACGGCGACCGCTGAAGCTTTCTTT
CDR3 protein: CSAPTATAEAFF

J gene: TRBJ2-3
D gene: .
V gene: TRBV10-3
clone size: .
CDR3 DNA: TGTGCCATCAGTGGATCCCAGGGCCCCACAGATACGCAGTATTTT
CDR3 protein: CAISGSQGPTDTQYF

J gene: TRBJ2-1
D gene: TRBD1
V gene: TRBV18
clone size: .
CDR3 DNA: TGTGCCAGCTCACAACCAGGGGGTGAGCAGTTCTTC
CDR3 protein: CASSQPGGEQFF

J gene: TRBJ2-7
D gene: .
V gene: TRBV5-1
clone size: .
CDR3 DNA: TGCGCCAGCAGAGATACAGGCGCCTACGAGCAGTACTTC
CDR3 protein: CASRDTGAYEQYF

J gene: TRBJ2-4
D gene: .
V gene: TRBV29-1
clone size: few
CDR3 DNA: TGCAGCGTGGCAGGGGAGCGCATTCAGTACTTC
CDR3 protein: CSVAGERIQYF

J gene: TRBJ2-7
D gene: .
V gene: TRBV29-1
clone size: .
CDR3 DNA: TGCAGCGTTGAGGAAAGGGGCTACGAGCAGTACTTC
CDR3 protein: CSVEERGYEQYF

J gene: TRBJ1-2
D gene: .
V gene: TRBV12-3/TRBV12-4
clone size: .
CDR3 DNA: TGTGCCAGCAGTTTAGTGGACAAGGGCTATGGCTACACCTTC
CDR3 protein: CASSLVDKGYGYTF

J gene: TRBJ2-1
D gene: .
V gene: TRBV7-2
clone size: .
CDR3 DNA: TGTGCCAGCAGCACAAGAATCGGAGGACACAATGAGCAGTTCTTC
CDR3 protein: CASSTRIGGHNEQFF

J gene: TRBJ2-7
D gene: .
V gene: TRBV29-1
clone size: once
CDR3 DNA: TGCAGCGCCCGGGACAACCCCTACGAGCAGTACTTC
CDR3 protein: CSARDNPYEQYF

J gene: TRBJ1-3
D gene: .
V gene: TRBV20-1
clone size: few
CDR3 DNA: TGCAGTGCTAGGTCGATTATTGGAAACACCATATATTTT
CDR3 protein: CSARSIIGNTIYF

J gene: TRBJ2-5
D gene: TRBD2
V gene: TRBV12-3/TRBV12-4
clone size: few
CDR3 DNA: TGTGCCAGCAGTAGTTTTGCGGGAGGGCCAGGAGAGACCCAGTACTTC
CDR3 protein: CASSSFAGGPGETQYF

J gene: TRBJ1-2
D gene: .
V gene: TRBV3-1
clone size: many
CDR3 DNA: TGTGCCAGCAGCCAAGATCGCAGGTTCTATGGCTACACCTTC
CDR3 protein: CASSQDRRFYGYTF

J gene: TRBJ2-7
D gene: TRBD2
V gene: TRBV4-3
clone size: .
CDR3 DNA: TGCGCCAGCAGCCAAGAGGTCCCTAGGCGGGAGGGCCGCGAGCAGTACTTC
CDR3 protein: CASSQEVPRREGREQYF

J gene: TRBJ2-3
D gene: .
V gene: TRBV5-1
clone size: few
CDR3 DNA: TGCGCCAGCAGCCCTCTAAGAACTGGGGATAGCACAGATACGCAGTATTTT
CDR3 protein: CASSPLRTGDSTDTQYF

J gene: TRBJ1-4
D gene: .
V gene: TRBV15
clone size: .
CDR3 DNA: TGTGCCACCAGCAGGGTCACCCAGGGCGGCGAAAAACTGTTTTTT
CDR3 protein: CATSRVTQGGEKLFF

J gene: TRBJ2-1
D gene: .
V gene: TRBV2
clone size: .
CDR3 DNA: TGTGCCAGCAGTGGGGCAAGGGTCGATGAGCAGTTCTTC
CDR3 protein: CASSGARVDEQFF

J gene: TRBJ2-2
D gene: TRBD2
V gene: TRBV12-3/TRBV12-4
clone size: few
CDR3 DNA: TGTGCCAGCAGTTCCCACCCTAGCGGGATCGGGGAGCTGTTTTTT
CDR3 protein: CASSSHPSGIGELFF

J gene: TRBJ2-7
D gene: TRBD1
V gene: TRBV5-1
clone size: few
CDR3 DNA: TGCGCCAGCAGCTGGGGACAGGGGGCGCTTCGGAACGAGCAGTACTTC
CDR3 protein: CASSWGQGALRNEQYF

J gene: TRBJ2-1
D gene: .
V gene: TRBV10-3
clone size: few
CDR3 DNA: TGTGCCATCAGTGAGTCGCCACGAGAAAGTGGTAATGAGCAGTTCTTC
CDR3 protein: CAISESPRESGNEQFF

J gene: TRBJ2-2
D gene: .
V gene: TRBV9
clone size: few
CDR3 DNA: TGTGCCAGCAGCGTAGGTCCCTTCATGGGGGACACCGGGGAGCTGTTTTTT
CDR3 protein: CASSVGPFMGDTGELFF

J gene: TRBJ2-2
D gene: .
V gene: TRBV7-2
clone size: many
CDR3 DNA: TGTGCCAGCAGCTTAGTTGTGGCCAGGAGCACCGGGGAGCTGTTTTTT
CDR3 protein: CASSLVVARSTGELFF

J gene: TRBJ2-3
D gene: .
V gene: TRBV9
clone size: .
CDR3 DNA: TGTGCCAGCAGCGTAGCCTCGGGTAGCACAGATACGCAGTATTTT
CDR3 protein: CASSVASGSTDTQYF

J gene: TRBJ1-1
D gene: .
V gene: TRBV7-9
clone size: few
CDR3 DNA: TGTGCCAGCAGCTTAATCCGGGGGGAGAACACTGAAGCTTTCTTT
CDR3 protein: CASSLIRGENTEAFF

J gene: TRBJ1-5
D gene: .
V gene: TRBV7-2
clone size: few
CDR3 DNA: TGTGCCAGCAGCTTAAGGGGCGAAAGCAATCAGCCCCAGCATTTT
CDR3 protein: CASSLRGESNQPQHF

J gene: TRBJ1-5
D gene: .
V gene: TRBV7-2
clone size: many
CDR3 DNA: TGTGCCAGCAGCTTAGGGGCCGGGTATAGCAATCAGCCCCAGCATTTT
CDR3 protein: CASSLGAGYSNQPQHF

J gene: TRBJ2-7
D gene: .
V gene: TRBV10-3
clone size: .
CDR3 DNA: TGTGCCATCAGTGAACAGGGTGACGAGCAGTACTTC
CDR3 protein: CAISEQGDEQYF

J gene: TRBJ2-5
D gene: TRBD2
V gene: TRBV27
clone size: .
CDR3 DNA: TGTGCCAGCAGTTTGTATAGCGGGAGGTCGCACAAAGAGACCCAGTACTTC
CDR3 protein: CASSLYSGRSHKETQYF

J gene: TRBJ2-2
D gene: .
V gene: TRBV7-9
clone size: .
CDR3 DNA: TGTGCCAGCAGCTTAAAATCAGGGGTTACCGGGGAGCTGTTTTTT
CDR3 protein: CASSLKSGVTGELFF

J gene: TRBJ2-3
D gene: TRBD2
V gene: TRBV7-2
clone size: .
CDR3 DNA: TGTGCCAGCAGCTTATCTGGCGCGGGAGGGTTTACAGATACGCAGTATTTT
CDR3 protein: CASSLSGAGGFTDTQYF

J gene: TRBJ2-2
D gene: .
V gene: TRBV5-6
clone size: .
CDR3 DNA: TGTGCCAGCAGCGGGAGGGACAGACACACCGGGGAGCTGTTTTTT
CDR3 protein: CASSGRDRHTGELFF

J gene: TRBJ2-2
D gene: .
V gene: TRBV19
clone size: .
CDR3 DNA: TGTGCCAGTAGTATAGAGCGGTCCGGGGAGCTGTTTTTT
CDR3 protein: CASSIERSGELFF

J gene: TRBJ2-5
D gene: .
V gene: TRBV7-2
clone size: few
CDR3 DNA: TGTGCCAGCAGCTTAGTTGGGCCACCCCAAGAGACCCAGTACTTC
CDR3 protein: CASSLVGPPQETQYF

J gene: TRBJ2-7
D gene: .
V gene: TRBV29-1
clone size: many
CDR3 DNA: TGCAGCGTTGAAGAGCGGGACAGTTCCTACGAGCAGTACTTC
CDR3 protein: CSVEERDSSYEQYF

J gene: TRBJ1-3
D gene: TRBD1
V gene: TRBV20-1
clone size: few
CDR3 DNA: TGCAGTGCTAGCGCCGGGACAGGGATCGGAAACACCATATATTTT
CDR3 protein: CSASAGTGIGNTIYF

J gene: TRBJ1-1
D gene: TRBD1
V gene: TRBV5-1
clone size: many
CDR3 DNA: TGCGCCAGTTCGACAGGGGGCCTTGGGACTGAAGCTTTCTTT
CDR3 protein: CASSTGGLGTEAFF

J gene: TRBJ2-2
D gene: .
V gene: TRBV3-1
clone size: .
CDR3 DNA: TGTGCCAGCAGCCAAGTGCGGAGAACGAACACCGGGGAGCTGTTTTTT
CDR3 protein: CASSQVRRTNTGELFF

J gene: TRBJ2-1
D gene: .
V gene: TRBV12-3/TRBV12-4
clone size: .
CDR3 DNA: TGTGCCAGCAGCCGGGTACAGGGTTGGAACAATGAGCAGTTCTTC
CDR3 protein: CASSRVQGWNNEQFF

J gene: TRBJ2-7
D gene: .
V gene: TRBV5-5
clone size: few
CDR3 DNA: TGTGCCAGCAGCTTATACGACACCGGCTCCTACGAGCAGTACTTC
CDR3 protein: CASSLYDTGSYEQYF

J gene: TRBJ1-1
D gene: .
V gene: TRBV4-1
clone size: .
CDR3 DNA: TGCGCCAGCAGCCAACAGGGACAAGTGAGAGACACTGAAGCTTTCTTT
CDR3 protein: CASSQQGQVRDTEAFF

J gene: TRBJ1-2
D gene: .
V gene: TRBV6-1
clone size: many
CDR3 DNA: TGTGCCAGCAGCAACCCTAGCTCTGCTAACTATGGCTACACCTTC
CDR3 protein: CASSNPSSANYGYTF

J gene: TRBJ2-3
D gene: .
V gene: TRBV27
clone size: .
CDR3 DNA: TGTGCCAGCGAAACCACAGATACGCAGTATTTT
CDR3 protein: CASETTDTQYF

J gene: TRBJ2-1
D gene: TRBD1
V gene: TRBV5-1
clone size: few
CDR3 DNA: TGCGCCAGCAGCTATGACAGGGGCTCCTACAATGAGCAGTTCTTC
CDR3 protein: CASSYDRGSYNEQFF

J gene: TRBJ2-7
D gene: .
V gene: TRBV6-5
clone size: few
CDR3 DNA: TGTGCCAGCAGTTTGGGCGGCCTTCTCTACGAGCAGTACTTC
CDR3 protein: CASSLGGLLYEQYF